This T cell receptor (beta chain) is drawn from a study of CD8+ T cells in alopecia areata. Study-wide background: Treatment of the treated patients consisted of oral tofacitinib, 5 to 10 mg twice daily. The study's findings and limits: Lesional scalp displayed greater clonality than normal scalp, most notably in alopecia totalis/universalis.

With respect to this clone: No antigen is known for it.

Extracted RNA was reverse transcribed, and the resulting cDNA served as sequencing template. Generated by immunoSEQ multiplex PCR, the TCRdb table keeps only in-frame clones and is missing some. The sample consists of approximately 150,000 clones, 87% of them appearing once. CDR1 and CDR2 from the germline V gene are SGHVS and FNYEAQ. The CDR3 totals 15 residues. Losses at the gene ends were 1 base for V and 4 bases for J; bases not matched to a gene: 4. Specimen: CD8+ T cells sorted from blood, collected at week 0. This rearrangement joins TRBV7-6 to TRBJ2-7; 10 nucleotides align to TRBD2. This TCR derives from a human donor with alopecia areata. The CDR3 DNA reads TGTGCCAGCAGCTTAGGGGCTAGCGGGAGTTACGAGCAGTACTTC. Translated: CASSLGASGSYEQYF.